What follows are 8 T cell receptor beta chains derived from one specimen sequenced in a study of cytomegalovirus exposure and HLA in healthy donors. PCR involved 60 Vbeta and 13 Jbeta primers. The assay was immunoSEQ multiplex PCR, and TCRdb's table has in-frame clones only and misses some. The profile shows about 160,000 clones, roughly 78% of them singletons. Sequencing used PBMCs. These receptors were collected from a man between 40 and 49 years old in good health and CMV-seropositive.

CDR3 in DNA: TGTGCCAGCAGCCCTAGAGGACAAGGGTATTCACCCCTCCACTTT. It translates to CASSPRGQGYSPLHF. J is TRBJ1-6 and V is TRBV7-2; D might be TRBD1 (5 bases). Per germline, CDR1 SGHTA and CDR2 FQGNSA. The V end was cut by 5 bases, the J end by 8 bases, with 16 bases between. CDR3 length: 15 residues.

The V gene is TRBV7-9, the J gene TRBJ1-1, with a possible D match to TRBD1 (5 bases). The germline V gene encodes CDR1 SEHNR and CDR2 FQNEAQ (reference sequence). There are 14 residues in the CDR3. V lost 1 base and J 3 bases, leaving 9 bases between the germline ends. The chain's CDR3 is CASSLVGGDTEAFF. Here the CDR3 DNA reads TGTGCCAGCAGCTTAGTGGGGGGAGACACTGAAGCTTTCTTT.

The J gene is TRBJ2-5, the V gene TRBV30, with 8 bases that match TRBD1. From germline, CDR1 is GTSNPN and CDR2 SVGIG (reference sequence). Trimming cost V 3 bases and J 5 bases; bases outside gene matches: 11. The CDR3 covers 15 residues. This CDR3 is CAWSPKGQGWETQYF. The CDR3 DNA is TGTGCCTGGAGCCCAAAAGGACAGGGTTGGGAGACCCAGTACTTC.

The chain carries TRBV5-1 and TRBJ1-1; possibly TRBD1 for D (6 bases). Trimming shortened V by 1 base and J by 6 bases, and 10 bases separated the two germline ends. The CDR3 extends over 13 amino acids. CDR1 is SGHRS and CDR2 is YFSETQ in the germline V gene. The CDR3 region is CASSLPGVSEAFF. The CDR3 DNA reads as TGCGCCAGCAGCTTGCCAGGGGTGTCTGAAGCTTTCTTT.

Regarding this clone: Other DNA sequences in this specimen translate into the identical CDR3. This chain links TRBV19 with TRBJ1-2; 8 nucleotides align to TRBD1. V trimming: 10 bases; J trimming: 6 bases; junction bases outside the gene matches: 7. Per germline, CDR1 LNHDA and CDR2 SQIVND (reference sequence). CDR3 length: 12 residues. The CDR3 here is CAITDRADGYTF. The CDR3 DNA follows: TGTGCCATTACGGACAGGGCTGATGGCTACACCTTC.

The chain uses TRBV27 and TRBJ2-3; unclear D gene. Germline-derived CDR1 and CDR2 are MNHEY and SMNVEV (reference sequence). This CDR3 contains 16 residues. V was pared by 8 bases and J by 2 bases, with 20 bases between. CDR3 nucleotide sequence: TGTGCCAGCTCACCCGGAGACCTTTCCTACACAGATACGCAGTATTTT. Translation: CASSPGDLSYTDTQYF.

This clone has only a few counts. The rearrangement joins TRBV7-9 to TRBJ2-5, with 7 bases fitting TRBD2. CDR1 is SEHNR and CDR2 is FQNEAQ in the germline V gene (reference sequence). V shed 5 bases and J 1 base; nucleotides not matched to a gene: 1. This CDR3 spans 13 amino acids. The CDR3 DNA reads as TGTGCCAGCAGCCCGGGGGGCCAAGAGACCCAGTACTTC. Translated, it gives CASSPGGQETQYF.

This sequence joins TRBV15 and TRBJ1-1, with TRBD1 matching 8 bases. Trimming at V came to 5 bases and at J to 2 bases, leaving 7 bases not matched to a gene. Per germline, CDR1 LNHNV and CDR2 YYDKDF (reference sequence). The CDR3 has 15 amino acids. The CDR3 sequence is CATSGRQGRNTEAFF. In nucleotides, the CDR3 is TGTGCCACCAGCGGCCGACAGGGGCGAAACACTGAAGCTTTCTTT. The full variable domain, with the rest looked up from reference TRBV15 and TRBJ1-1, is DAMVIQNPRYQVTQFGKPVTLSCSQTLNHNVMYWYQQKSSQAPKLLFHYYDKDFNNEADTPDNFQSRRPNTSFCFLDIRSPGLGDTAMYLCATSGRQGRNTEAFFGQGTRLTVV.